The 5 T cell receptor beta chains reported below all come from one sample, sequenced in a study of blood T cell repertoires in COVID-19. The method was immunoSEQ multiplex PCR; TCRdb's version includes in-frame clones alone and lacks a portion of them. This table has about 130,000 clones, under 85% appearing once. The sample was peripheral blood. These receptors all come from a woman aged 55-69 years with acute or convalescent COVID-19.

This chain links TRBV6-4 with TRBJ1-1, with D hard to call. Germline loops: CDR1 MRHNA, CDR2 SNTAGT. Deletions cut 6 bases from V and 3 bases from J, with 14 bases between. The CDR3 runs to 14 residues. DNA for the CDR3: TGTGCCAGCAGGCCGGAGGGTAGGGACACTGAAGCTTTCTTT. The encoded protein is CASRPEGRDTEAFF.

The V and J genes are TRBV6-5 and TRBJ1-4, with D possibly matching TRBD1 (5 bases). CDR1 and CDR2 from the germline V gene are MNHEY and SVGAGI. This CDR3 region has 16 residues. Trimming took 0 bases from V and 8 from J, leaving 16 bases between them. The CDR3 bases are TGTGCCAGCAGTTACTCTCCAACGGGGGTGGGGGAAAAACTGTTTTTT. Translation gives CASSYSPTGVGEKLFF.

The count of this clone is one. The chain has TRBV6-1 and TRBJ1-2; D is undetermined. V was trimmed by 1 base and J by 13 bases, leaving 22 bases between them. The CDR3 spans 15 residues. The germline V gene encodes CDR1 MNHNS and CDR2 SASEGT. In DNA, the CDR3 is TGTGCCAGCAGTGAAGGAGCCGTTGGAGGGCGGGCATCCACCTTC. This gives the protein CASSEGAVGGRASTF.

The chain is built from TRBV12-5 and TRBJ1-1; D unresolved. The CDR3 is 14 residues long. CDR1 is LGHNT, CDR2 FRNRAP, per germline. V lost 1 base, J lost 7 bases, and 13 bases lay in between. CDR3 amino acids: CASGLGLGGSEAFF. DNA for the CDR3: TGTGCTAGTGGTTTGGGTTTAGGCGGTAGTGAAGCTTTCTTT. The complete variable domain, with remaining parts taken from reference TRBV12-5 and TRBJ1-1, reads DARVTQTPRHKVTEMGQEVTMRCQPILGHNTVFWYRQTMMQGLELLAYFRNRAPLDDSGMPKDRFSAEMPDATLATLKIQPSEPRDSAVYFCASGLGLGGSEAFFGQGTRLTVV.

This clone has only a few counts. The genes are TRBV27 and TRBJ2-1; D is unresolved. The V end was cut by 5 bases, the J end by 2 bases, with 10 bases between. In germline, CDR1 is MNHEY, CDR2 SMNVEV (reference sequence). This CDR3 region has 14 residues. Here the CDR3 DNA reads TGTGCCAGCAGTCAAGAGAGGACCTACAATGAGCAGTTCTTC. This translates into CASSQERTYNEQFF.